These 22 T cell receptor beta chains came from one sample sequenced in a study of T cell responses to AZD1222 COVID-19 vaccine (dated by TCRdb to the early 2020s). Libraries were built with the immunoSEQ multiplex PCR assay. In its TCRdb copy, this immuneACCESS table keeps in-frame sequences only and misses some clones. Where compared with another copy, unresolved V genes explain less than half of these, and the others have no known cause. The sample has roughly 130,000 clones on record, about nine tenths of them singletons. The ten largest clones represent approximately 1.5% of the sample. Explained via the paper, the time point label denotes: baseline before first vaccination. Source: peripheral blood, taken on day 0 of AZD1222 vaccination. The receptors shown here come from an adult in good health.

This clone was observed once. The chain combines TRBV7-9 with TRBJ1-5, with 7 positions matching TRBD1. Trimming cost V 4 bases and J 1 base; bases outside gene matches: 4. This CDR3 has 15 amino acids. Germline V CDR1 and CDR2: SEHNR, FQNEAQ (reference sequence). CDR3 amino acids: CASSSTGLSNQPQHF. CDR3 in DNA: TGTGCCAGCAGCTCGACAGGGTTGAGCAATCAGCCCCAGCATTTT.

The rearrangement joins TRBV29-1 to TRBJ1-2, with D perhaps matching TRBD1 (6 bases). The V and J ends lost 4 bases and 1 base respectively, with 19 bases between them. This CDR3 region has 16 residues. Germline assignment: CDR1 SQVTM and CDR2 ANQGSEA. CDR3 loop: CSVGGGGSEFNYGYTF. DNA for the CDR3: TGCAGCGTTGGTGGGGGGGGCAGTGAATTTAACTATGGCTACACCTTC.

The chain recombines TRBV7-7 with TRBJ2-7; maybe TRBD2 (6 bases). Deletions cut 6 bases from V and 6 bases from J, with 15 bases between. Looked up from germline, CDR1 is SSHAT and CDR2 is FNYEAQ (reference sequence). This CDR3 comprises 13 residues. Here the CDR3 reads CASRDLLASEQYF. CDR3 nucleotide sequence: TGTGCCAGCAGGGATCTCCTAGCGAGCGAGCAGTACTTC. Full variable domain (outside the CDR3, taken from reference TRBV7-7 and TRBJ2-7): GAGVSQSPRYKVTKRGQDVTLRCDPISSHATLYWYQQALGQGPEFLTYFNYEAQPDKSGLPSDRFSAERPEGSISTLTIQRTEQRDSAMYRCASRDLLASEQYFGPGTRLTVT.

This clone was counted once. V and J are TRBV28 and TRBJ2-7; a possible D gene is TRBD2 (6 bases). In germline, CDR1 is MDHEN, CDR2 SYDVKM. Trimming took 3 bases from V and 0 from J, leaving 18 bases between them. CDR3 length equals 17 residues. CDR3 coding DNA: TGTGCCAGCAGTTTCCGCGGAGGGGCCTACAGCTCCTACGAGCAGTACTTC. Its translation: CASSFRGGAYSSYEQYF.

The chain recombines TRBV6-6 with TRBJ2-5, with D perhaps TRBD2 (5 bases). The germline V and J ends were trimmed by 5 bases and 5 bases, with 15 bases remaining between them. CDR3 length: 14 amino acids. CDR1 and CDR2 (germline): MNHNY, SVGAGI (reference sequence). CDR3 bases: TGTGCCAGCAGTAATGGACTCCTCCGGGAGACCCAGTACTTC. It translates to CASSNGLLRETQYF.

The chain joins TRBV10-3 to TRBJ1-1; no reliable D call. CDR1 and CDR2 from the germline V gene are ENHRY and SYGVKD. V dropped 7 bases and J dropped 1 base, with 10 bases sitting between them. This CDR3 contains 13 residues. The DNA for the CDR3 is TGTGCCATCAAGACAAGACAGAACACTGAAGCTTTCTTT. Amino acid sequence: CAIKTRQNTEAFF.

This clone was seen a few times. The V and J genes are TRBV4-1 and TRBJ1-5; D gene ambiguous. Germline V gene lookup returns CDR1 MGHRA and CDR2 YSYEKL. Trimming shortened V by 2 bases and J by 6 bases, and 17 bases separated the two germline ends. CDR3 length: 16 amino acids. CDR3 loop: CASSQTPARGPQPQHF. The CDR3 region has the DNA TGCGCCAGCAGCCAAACACCCGCGCGAGGGCCTCAGCCCCAGCATTTT.

The chain links TRBV27 to TRBJ1-2; D possibly corresponds to TRBD1 (5 bases). Germline V gives CDR1 MNHEY, CDR2 SMNVEV (reference sequence). The V end lost 5 bases, the J end lost 4 bases, and 11 bases lay between the germline ends. The CDR3 is 13 residues long. CDR3: CASSPTGAYGYTF. The CDR3 bases are TGTGCCAGCAGTCCCACCGGGGCCTATGGCTACACCTTC.

The chain combines TRBV4-3 with TRBJ2-7; 7 bases line up with TRBD2. The CDR3 runs 16 residues. The V segment lost 1 base and the J segment 0 bases; nucleotides outside the gene matches: 6. Germline V gene data show CDR1 as LGHNA and CDR2 as YSLEER. CDR3 protein: CASSQASGVPSYEQYF. The CDR3 nucleotides are TGCGCCAGCAGCCAAGCGAGCGGGGTCCCCTCCTACGAGCAGTACTTC.

This chain uses TRBV6-5 with TRBJ1-5; D possibly corresponds to TRBD1 (6 bases). CDR1 is MNHEY, CDR2 SVGAGI, per germline. The CDR3 is 14 amino acids. V dropped 3 bases and J dropped 2 bases, with 8 bases sitting between them. The CDR3 sequence: CASSYRQGNQPQHF. The CDR3 coding sequence is TGTGCCAGCAGTTATCGACAGGGCAATCAGCCCCAGCATTTT.

The gene calls are TRBV11-2 and TRBJ2-1, with a weak D call TRBD2 (6 bases). Germline V lookup: CDR1 SGHAT, CDR2 FQNNGV. The CDR3 sequence is 15 residues long. Trimming stripped 7 bases from V and 4 bases from J, with 17 bases between. CDR3 coding DNA: TGTGCCAGCACCTTGTTGGGGGGTCCATACAATGAGCAGTTCTTC. It encodes CASTLLGGPYNEQFF. Full variable domain (missing parts from reference TRBV11-2 and TRBJ2-1): EAGVAQSPRYKIIEKRQSVAFWCNPISGHATLYWYQQILGQGPKLLIQFQNNGVVDDSQLPKDRFSAERLKGVDSTLKIQPAKLEDSAVYLCASTLLGGPYNEQFFGPGTRLTVL.

This clone has a single count. V and J are TRBV6-4 and TRBJ1-6; 7 bases line up with TRBD1. The ends lost 2 bases at V and 12 bases at J; junction bases unmatched: 13. The CDR3 extends over 16 amino acids. The germline gives CDR1 MRHNA, CDR2 SNTAGT. CDR3 protein: CASSDPVRDRKIPLHF. CDR3 nucleotide sequence: TGTGCCAGCAGTGACCCGGTGAGGGACAGAAAAATACCCCTCCACTTT.

This clone was observed a handful of times. This sequence joins TRBV5-6 and TRBJ2-7; 7 nucleotides line up with TRBD1. The germline gives CDR1 SGHDT, CDR2 YYEEEE. CDR3 length: 13 residues. Trimming cost V 2 bases and J 6 bases; bases outside gene matches: 5. CDR3 amino acids: CASSFKGAREQYF. CDR3 sequence (DNA): TGTGCCAGCAGCTTTAAGGGGGCTCGCGAGCAGTACTTC.

This clone was picked up a small number of times. V usage is TRBV27 and J usage is TRBJ1-2, with unresolved D. From germline, CDR1 is MNHEY and CDR2 SMNVEV (reference sequence). The germline V and J ends were trimmed by 3 bases and 0 bases, with 5 bases remaining between them. The CDR3 contains 13 residues. The CDR3 protein is CASSFRANYGYTF. The CDR3 bases are TGTGCCAGCAGTTTCAGAGCTAACTATGGCTACACCTTC.

The genes are TRBV27 and TRBJ2-5; unclear D gene. The germline gives CDR1 MNHEY, CDR2 SMNVEV (reference sequence). V was clipped by 5 bases and J by 3 bases, with 13 bases between them. This CDR3 is built from 14 residues. The CDR3 region has the DNA TGTGCCAGCAGTCCTCAGGCGCTGAAAGAGACCCAGTACTTC. This gives the protein CASSPQALKETQYF.

The J gene is TRBJ1-3, the V gene TRBV19; D perhaps matches TRBD1 (5 bases). This CDR3 comprises 15 residues. V lost 4 bases and J 3 bases, leaving 13 bases between the germline ends. CDR1 and CDR2 from the germline V gene are LNHDA and SQIVND (reference sequence). CDR3 nucleotides: TGTGCCAGTAGTAATACGGGGGTTCTTGGAAACACCATATATTTT. As protein: CASSNTGVLGNTIYF.

V and J are TRBV10-3 and TRBJ2-3, with TRBD2 matching over 10 bases. This CDR3 spans 16 amino acids. Germline values: CDR1 ENHRY, CDR2 SYGVKD. CDR3 in DNA: TGTGCGGCGAGCAGCGGGGGGGCCCTTCTCACAGATACGCAGTATTTT. It specifies CAASSGGALLTDTQYF.

The gene calls are TRBV20-1 and TRBJ1-4, with D unclear. Per germline, CDR1 DFQATT and CDR2 SNEGSKA (reference sequence). This CDR3 is built from 10 residues. V shed 3 bases and J shed 4 bases, with 0 bases lying between them. The CDR3 region has the DNA TGCAGTGCTAGTAATGAAAAACTGTTTTTT. Amino acids: CSASNEKLFF.

The rearrangement joins TRBV18 to TRBJ2-5; TRBD2 matches at 7 bases. Germline values: CDR1 KGHSH, CDR2 LQKENI. J was trimmed by 2 bases and V by 3 bases; bases with no gene match: 12. The CDR3 loop spans 17 amino acids. The CDR3 nucleotides read TGTGCCAGCTCACCCATGGACGCGGCGGGGGAGCAAGAGACCCAGTACTTC. Its translation: CASSPMDAAGEQETQYF.

This clone came up a few times. The CDR3: CASSPRQGLRETQYF. CDR3 coding DNA: TGTGCCAGCAGCCCAAGACAGGGACTTAGGGAGACCCAGTACTTC. V gene TRBV11-2 combines with J gene TRBJ2-5; possibly TRBD1 for D (7 bases). This CDR3 has 15 residues. Trimming removed 5 bases from V and 5 bases from J, with 18 bases in between. Germline values: CDR1 SGHAT, CDR2 FQNNGV. Full variable domain (outside the CDR3, taken from reference TRBV11-2 and TRBJ2-5): EAGVAQSPRYKIIEKRQSVAFWCNPISGHATLYWYQQILGQGPKLLIQFQNNGVVDDSQLPKDRFSAERLKGVDSTLKIQPAKLEDSAVYLCASSPRQGLRETQYFGPGTRLLVL.

J is TRBJ2-3 and V is TRBV18; D is unresolved. CDR3 length equals 13 residues. Trimming stripped 3 bases from V and 2 bases from J, with 6 bases between. Germline-derived CDR1 and CDR2 are KGHSH and LQKENI. The CDR3 DNA follows: TGTGCCAGCTCACCCGGAACCACAGATACGCAGTATTTT. It yields the protein CASSPGTTDTQYF.

V usage is TRBV19 and J usage is TRBJ2-7; unclear D gene. Germline V gene sequence: CDR1 LNHDA, CDR2 SQIVND (reference sequence). V lost 5 bases and J lost 6, with 23 bases in between. CDR3 size: 16 residues. This CDR3 reads CASSPLSRVTFGEQYF. DNA of the CDR3: TGTGCCAGTAGTCCACTCTCCCGGGTCACCTTTGGCGAGCAGTACTTC.